The 29 T cell receptor beta chains given below trace back to one sample, sequenced in a study of blood T cells in healthy people across ages. A second 7 to 11 cycle PCR used barcoded and J-beta primers. TCRdb reanalysed the 5' RACE reads using MiXCR and keeps one entry per CDR3 protein. The sample has around 1.7 million distinct CDR3 sequences, about 28% seen once. The material sequenced was blood. All receptors derive from a woman aged 25 to 39 in good health.

Ten or more counts support this clonotype. The genes are TRBV5-1 and TRBJ2-5; 10 bases align to TRBD2. The junction had 7 bases not matched to a gene; V was cut back by 2 bases and J by 3 bases. This CDR3 region has 16 residues. Germline CDR1 reads SGHRS; CDR2 reads YFSETQ. The CDR3 DNA sequence: TGCGCCAGCAGCTTTTCTAGGACTAGCGGAGAAGAGACCCAGTACTTC. Translation gives CASSFSRTSGEETQYF.

Note on this clonotype: Given a much more abundant clone one base away, this may be a read error. The CDR3 does not close with the conserved phenylalanine or tryptophan, likely indicating a read error. The genes are TRBV12-3 or TRBV12-4 and TRBJ1-2; 7 bases align to TRBD1. With 4 bases clipped from V and 8 bases from J, the junction kept 10 bases outside the gene matches. The CDR3 has 14 residues. CDR3 protein: CASSSTGRLGGYTC. The CDR3, as DNA: TGTGCCAGCAGTTCGACAGGGCGACTCGGAGGCTACACCTGC.

The V gene is TRBV7-9, the J gene TRBJ1-1; D remains unclear. V was trimmed by 5 bases and J by 1 base, leaving 14 bases between them. The CDR3 is 15 residues long. Germline assignment: CDR1 SEHNR and CDR2 FQNEAQ (reference sequence). The CDR3 coding sequence is TGTGCCAGCAGCGCCGCTGTATGGAAGAACACTGAAGCTTTCTTT. Protein product: CASSAAVWKNTEAFF.

This clonotype was seen only a few times. V is TRBV28 and J is TRBJ1-4, with D unresolved. The germline V gene has CDR1 MDHEN and CDR2 SYDVKM. The CDR3 contains 14 residues. Trimming took off 4 bases at V and 3 bases at J, with 9 bases between the two ends. The chain's CDR3 is CASSSVGPNEKLFF. The CDR3 nucleotides read TGTGCCAGCAGTTCGGTCGGGCCTAATGAAAAACTGTTTTTT.

The rearrangement links TRBV28 to TRBJ1-4; D remains ambiguous. The V gene's germline CDR1 is MDHEN and CDR2 SYDVKM. The CDR3 extends over 12 amino acids. Trimming cost V 7 bases and J 8 bases, with 11 bases left between them. The CDR3 loop is CASTKLGEKLFF. As DNA, the CDR3 is TGTGCCAGCACCAAACTCGGGGAAAAACTGTTTTTT.

This rearrangement joins TRBV6-5 to TRBJ2-7; weak D call: TRBD1 (5 bases). CDR1 MNHEY and CDR2 SVGAGI come from the germline V gene. The ends were cut back, 6 bases at V and 7 bases at J, with 16 bases in the middle. The CDR3 contains 13 residues. CDR3 in DNA: TGTGCCAGCAGCCAGACGGTCAGGGTTGAGCAGTACTTC. This sequence encodes CASSQTVRVEQYF.

This CDR3 reads CATSRAPLAGTSTDTQYF. The CDR3 bases are TGTGCCACCAGCAGAGCCCCACTAGCGGGGACAAGCACAGATACGCAGTATTTT. This chain joins TRBV15 and TRBJ2-3, with 10 positions matching TRBD2. This CDR3 has 18 residues. Germline V gives CDR1 LNHNV, CDR2 YYDKDF (reference sequence). Germline trimming cut 1 base from V and 0 bases from J; bases unmatched to any gene: 7.

This chain's CDR3 is CSASTGNSPLHF. CDR3 sequence (DNA): TGCAGTGCTAGTACAGGGAACTCACCCCTCCACTTT. The genes are TRBV20-1 and TRBJ1-6; D may be TRBD1 (6 bases). CDR1 and CDR2 from the germline V gene are DFQATT and SNEGSKA (reference sequence). Between the trimmed V and J ends, which lost 3 bases and 10 bases, there was a span of 10 bases. The CDR3 has 12 residues.

This clonotype was counted only a few times. The gene calls are TRBV12-3 or TRBV12-4 and TRBJ2-1; TRBD2 agrees at 10 bases. This CDR3 is 14 amino acids long. The ends lost 10 bases at V and 4 bases at J; junction bases unmatched: 7. The CDR3 is CATTSGGAYNEQFF. Here the CDR3 DNA reads TGTGCCACCACAAGCGGGGGGGCTTACAATGAGCAGTTCTTC.

This clonotype occurred many times. The chain links TRBV10-3 to TRBJ2-5; D is possibly TRBD1 (5 bases). V lost 4 bases and J lost 3, with 12 bases in between. The CDR3 sequence is 14 residues long. In germline, CDR1 is ENHRY, CDR2 SYGVKD. CDR3 nucleotide sequence: TGTGCCATCAGTGTAGGATCAGGGAAAGAGACCCAGTACTTC. It yields the protein CAISVGSGKETQYF.

The chain couples TRBV5-1 to TRBJ2-1; D remains ambiguous. Per the germline V gene, CDR1 is SGHRS and CDR2 is YFSETQ. V gave up 2 bases and J gave up 13 bases, with 16 bases separating them. The CDR3 contains 13 residues. DNA of the CDR3: TGCGCCAGCAGCTTATGGATATCGGTTGAACAGTTCTTC. This codes for CASSLWISVEQFF.

Turning to this clonotype: A clone one base away is much larger, so this may be a read error. The rearrangement joins TRBV29-1 to TRBJ1-6; D remains ambiguous. This CDR3 has 13 residues. Per the germline V gene, CDR1 is SQVTM and CDR2 is ANQGSEA. The V and J ends lost 4 bases and 14 bases respectively, with 18 bases between them. In DNA form, the CDR3 reads TGCAGCGTTGCCTCCCAGGCGCGCGATGCCCTCCACTTT. This gives the protein CSVASQARDALHF.

This clonotype has a handful of counts. The chain recombines TRBV5-1 with TRBJ2-1; 10 positions match TRBD1. The CDR3 spans 15 residues. Trimming removed 3 bases from V and 9 bases from J; junction bases left unmatched: 9. Germline CDR1 is SGHRS and CDR2 is YFSETQ. CDR3 bases: TGCGCCAGCAGCTGGTCCCGGGACAGGGGAGGTGAGCAGTTCTTC. Residues: CASSWSRDRGGEQFF.

Points on this clonotype: Relative to the germline gene, one junction end is altered; a read error may explain this. The chain carries TRBV20-1 and TRBJ2-7; D possibly corresponds to TRBD1 (6 bases). In germline, CDR1 is DFQATT, CDR2 SNEGSKA (reference sequence). The CDR3 consists of 15 residues. In nucleotides, the CDR3 is TGCAGTGCAAGAGATGCCCGGGACAAATCCTACGAGCAGTACTTC. This translates into CSARDARDKSYEQYF.

This clonotype turned up a few times. The genes are TRBV20-1 and TRBJ2-7; the match to TRBD2 covers 8 bases. Germline V gene lookup returns CDR1 DFQATT and CDR2 SNEGSKA (reference sequence). The trim removed 0 bases at V and 5 bases at J, leaving 6 bases unmatched. The CDR3 totals 14 residues. CDR3 residues: CSARDVAGFNEQYF. CDR3 in DNA: TGCAGTGCTAGAGATGTAGCGGGATTCAACGAGCAGTACTTC.

This clonotype showed up just a few times. This may be a read error, as it is one base from a much larger clone. The genes are TRBV7-9 and TRBJ2-4; no firm D call. Trimming shortened V by 1 base and J by 14 bases, and 15 bases separated the two germline ends. The CDR3 is made up of 13 amino acids. CDR1 is SEHNR, CDR2 FQNEAQ, per germline (reference sequence). The CDR3: CASSLDPSREKYF. The CDR3 DNA reads TGTGCCAGCAGCTTAGACCCCAGCCGCGAGAAGTACTTC.

This clonotype was seen a few times. The gene calls are TRBV6-6 and TRBJ1-2; possibly TRBD1 for D (6 bases). CDR1 and CDR2 (germline): MNHNY, SVGAGI (reference sequence). The CDR3 has 15 residues. V shed 6 bases and J shed 2 bases, with 16 bases lying between them. The CDR3 region is CASSRPTGQNYGYTF. In nucleotides, the CDR3 is TGTGCCAGCAGCCGTCCGACAGGACAGAACTATGGCTACACCTTC.

This clonotype appeared many times. The chain has TRBV6-1 and TRBJ2-7; possible D gene TRBD1, 5 bases. Germline lookup yields CDR1 MNHNS and CDR2 SASEGT. CDR3 length: 15 amino acids. The V end lost 6 bases, the J end lost 4 bases, and 19 bases lay between the germline ends. This CDR3 is CASSQHSPGMYEQYF. In nucleotides, the CDR3 is TGTGCCAGCAGCCAACACAGCCCAGGGATGTACGAGCAGTACTTC.

This clonotype showed up just a few times. The rearrangement uses TRBV9 and TRBJ2-1; tentative D call: TRBD2 (6 bases). CDR3 length: 15 residues. The germline gives CDR1 SGDLS, CDR2 YYNGEE. Trimming cost V 2 bases and J 5 bases, with 14 bases left between them. The CDR3 DNA is TGTGCCAGCAGCGTGGCGGGACTCACCGACAATGAGCAGTTCTTC. Protein product: CASSVAGLTDNEQFF.

This clonotype was found many times. The chain couples TRBV4-3 to TRBJ1-6; D perhaps matches TRBD1 (5 bases). The CDR3 totals 15 residues. The V and J ends lost 0 bases and 7 bases respectively, with 10 bases between them. Germline CDR1 and CDR2: LGHNA and YSLEER. CDR3 region: CASSQDQGRNSPLHF. CDR3 bases: TGCGCCAGCAGCCAAGATCAGGGAAGGAATTCACCCCTCCACTTT.

In this sample, this clonotype turned up a few times. The chain is built from TRBV4-3 and TRBJ2-3; maybe TRBD2 (5 bases). V dropped 1 base and J dropped 4 bases, with 15 bases sitting between them. CDR1 is LGHNA and CDR2 is YSLEER in the germline V gene. The CDR3 runs 16 residues. CDR3 amino acids: CASSQVSGKSPDTQYF. For the CDR3, the DNA is TGCGCCAGCAGCCAAGTTTCCGGGAAGTCCCCAGATACGCAGTATTTT.

This clonotype was counted at least ten times. The chain employs TRBV7-2 and TRBJ2-3; D perhaps matches TRBD2 (5 bases). CDR3 length: 11 amino acids. CDR1 and CDR2 from the germline V gene are SGHTA and FQGNSA. The V gene lost 5 bases and the J gene lost 8 bases, with 8 bases spanning the gap. Written as DNA, the CDR3 is TGTGCCAGCAGCAATCGGGGTACGCAGTATTTT. This translates into CASSNRGTQYF.

On this clonotype: At one end, the junction sequence differs from germline, possibly due to a read error. The rearrangement uses TRBV5-1 and TRBJ2-3; 7 nucleotides agree with TRBD1. The CDR3 consists of 14 residues. Germline CDR1 SGHRS, CDR2 YFSETQ. The CDR3 protein is CASNLGQSTDTQYF. In nucleotides, the CDR3 is TGCGCCAGCAACTTGGGACAGTCCACAGATACGCAGTATTTT.

This clonotype came up a few times. The CDR3 region has the DNA TGTGCCAGCAGTGAGTTTCGCCGGGAGACCCAGTACTTC. Protein product: CASSEFRRETQYF. The chain combines TRBV2 with TRBJ2-7; no clear D gene. The J call may be incorrect, as the DNA end agrees better with TRBJ2-5. The length of the CDR3 is 13 residues. Germline CDR1 and CDR2: SNHLY and FYNNEI.

This clonotype has only a few counts. A read error may be the cause here, since a much bigger clone is one base away. The rearrangement joins TRBV10-3 to TRBJ2-1, with 7 bases matching TRBD2. Germline loops: CDR1 ENHRY, CDR2 SYGVKD. The V gene end was trimmed by 4 bases and the J gene end by 0 bases; junction bases not matched to a gene: 3. The CDR3 extends over 15 amino acids. CDR3 in amino acids: CAISGRENSYNEQFF. CDR3 nucleotides: TGTGCCATCAGTGGGCGGGAGAACTCCTACAATGAGCAGTTCTTC.

Note on this clonotype: Since a much larger clone is just one base distant, this may be a read error. The chain recombines TRBV28 with TRBJ2-7; D remains ambiguous. V was pared by 6 bases and J by 2 bases, with 11 bases between. CDR1 is MDHEN and CDR2 is SYDVKM in the germline V gene. CDR3 length: 13 amino acids. CDR3 amino acids: CASRERSTYEQYF. For the CDR3, the DNA is TGTGCCAGCAGGGAGCGCTCCACCTACGAGCAGTACTTC.

This sequence joins TRBV5-1 and TRBJ2-3; D is undetermined. The CDR3 loop spans 14 amino acids. CDR1 SGHRS and CDR2 YFSETQ come from the germline V gene. The ends were cut back, 4 bases at V and 5 bases at J, with 14 bases in the middle. The CDR3 spells CASSRTPTEDTQYF. CDR3 nucleotide sequence: TGCGCCAGCAGCCGAACTCCGACCGAAGATACGCAGTATTTT.

This clonotype was observed a single time. The J gene is TRBJ1-3, the V gene TRBV6-8, with D possibly being TRBD1 (5 bases). V lost 2 bases and J lost 1, with 15 bases in between. This CDR3 is built from 17 residues. CDR1 and CDR2 (germline): MNHGY, SAAAGT. CDR3 nucleotides: TGTGCCAGCAGTTACGCGAAACAGGAGAAGTCTGGAAACACCATATATTTT. Its translation: CASSYAKQEKSGNTIYF.

CDR3 loop: CASSPSGQPYNEQFF. For the CDR3, the DNA is TGTGCCAGCAGCCCTAGCGGTCAGCCCTACAATGAGCAGTTCTTC. This chain links TRBV11-1 with TRBJ2-1; 7 nucleotides match TRBD2. This CDR3 spans 15 amino acids. CDR1 SGHAT and CDR2 FQDESV come from the germline V gene (reference sequence). J lost 2 bases, V lost 5 bases, and 6 bases had no gene match.